The following is a T cell receptor beta chain sequence with its context. As yet, its antigen is unknown. The data stem from a study of CD8 T cell repertoires and HIV-1 epitope variants. Study context: An uncultured baseline aliquot held 1M T cells.

Trimming took off 0 bases at V and 0 bases at J, with 14 bases between the two ends. The CDR3 runs to 17 residues. The germline V gene has CDR1 LNHDA and CDR2 SQIVND (reference sequence). Repertoires were generated with immunoSEQ multiplex PCR, while TCRdb's copy carries only in-frame clones and drops some. The sample lists thousands of clones; around 63% were seen once. The gene calls are TRBV19 and TRBJ1-1; perhaps TRBD1 as D (6 bases). The sequence derives from a male donor with HIV. Sequencing used cultured CD8+ T cells derived from PBMCs. CDR3 nucleotides: TGTGCCAGTAGTATAGACGTTACCGGGACAATGAACACTGAAGCTTTCTTT. This translates into CASSIDVTGTMNTEAFF.